These T cell receptor beta chains were read from a single sample in a study of a mutant IDH1 vaccine in newly diagnosed glioma. Measured with immunoSEQ multiplex PCR; TCRdb has only the in-frame clones, and not every one. The sample lists over 55,000 clones, around 83% occurring once. Sequencing was performed on peripheral blood mononuclear cells (PBMCs), taken from a glioma patient treated with radiotherapy, temozolomide or both. The receptors stem from a woman aged 18-29 years with glioma. Some clones in this sample may be carry-over from other donors' samples. Both conserved end residues are trimmed from each CDR3.

len: 11; j_gene: TRBJ1-3; v_gene: TRBV2; CDR3aa: AIGGVPGNTIY
len: 12; j_gene: TRBJ1-4; v_gene: TRBV30; CDR3aa: AWSGIREGEKLF
len: 13; j_gene: TRBJ2-5; v_gene: TRBV2; CDR3aa: ASSEITGIQETQY
len: 14; j_gene: TRBJ2-5; v_gene: TRBV5-6; CDR3aa: ASSSAWTGTQETQY
len: 13; j_gene: TRBJ2-5; v_gene: TRBV6-5; CDR3aa: ASRGGGRARETQY
len: 16; j_gene: TRBJ2-7; v_gene: TRBV7-8; CDR3aa: ASNLGVRGRTLTYEQY
len: 11; j_gene: TRBJ2-1; v_gene: TRBV6-1; CDR3aa: ASSAQENNEQF
len: 11; j_gene: TRBJ2-7; v_gene: TRBV9; CDR3aa: ASSVGGAGEQY
len: 9; j_gene: TRBJ2-3; v_gene: TRBV30; CDR3aa: TSGRADTQY
len: 14; j_gene: TRBJ1-4; v_gene: TRBV5-6; CDR3aa: ASSLASQVSAEKLF
len: 12; j_gene: TRBJ2-7; v_gene: TRBV30; CDR3aa: AWSVGAGAWEQY
len: 16; j_gene: TRBJ2-2; v_gene: TRBV10-3; CDR3aa: AISESLSSGYYTGELF
len: 11; j_gene: TRBJ2-7; v_gene: TRBV4-1; CDR3aa: ASSRDRTYEQY
len: 12; j_gene: TRBJ1-5; v_gene: TRBV30; CDR3aa: AWSAAVKGQPQH
len: 10; j_gene: TRBJ2-3; v_gene: TRBV10-3; CDR3aa: AISLTGDTQY
len: 10; j_gene: TRBJ1-5; v_gene: TRBV6-1; CDR3aa: ASSKDPQPQH
len: 10; j_gene: TRBJ1-2; v_gene: TRBV5-4; CDR3aa: ASSLGGPGYT
len: 11; j_gene: TRBJ2-7; v_gene: TRBV25-1; CDR3aa: ASSPDFSYEQY
len: 12; j_gene: TRBJ1-4; v_gene: TRBV5-1; CDR3aa: ASRTGTGNEKLF
len: 11; j_gene: TRBJ1-2; v_gene: TRBV19; CDR3aa: ASRLDSNYGYT
len: 11; j_gene: TRBJ2-2; v_gene: TRBV7-2; CDR3aa: ASSSTGDRELF
len: 12; j_gene: NA; v_gene: TRBV18; CDR3aa: ASSPRDSGYEQY
len: 12; j_gene: TRBJ2-7; v_gene: TRBV11-2; CDR3aa: ASSTPGQGGEQY
len: 8; j_gene: TRBJ1-2; v_gene: TRBV2; CDR3aa: ASSEEGYT
len: 13; j_gene: TRBJ2-6; v_gene: TRBV5-1; CDR3aa: ASSLLSSGANVLT
len: 14; j_gene: TRBJ2-1; v_gene: TRBV11-2; CDR3aa: ASSLGWTSGFNEQF
len: 13; j_gene: TRBJ2-1; v_gene: TRBV6-5; CDR3aa: ASSRAGVSYNEQF
len: 9; j_gene: TRBJ1-2; v_gene: TRBV6-5; CDR3aa: AILGGDGYT
len: 10; j_gene: TRBJ1-4; v_gene: TRBV19; CDR3aa: ASKGSAWGLF
len: 14; j_gene: TRBJ2-5; v_gene: TRBV5-1; CDR3aa: ASSLGGTGIQETQY
len: 14; j_gene: TRBJ1-1; v_gene: TRBV9; CDR3aa: ASSQWAGRGNTEAF
len: 11; j_gene: TRBJ2-3; v_gene: TRBV7-8; CDR3aa: ASSIGIADTQY
len: 16; j_gene: TRBJ2-1; v_gene: TRBV9; CDR3aa: ASSPQGLAGGPYNEQF
len: 11; j_gene: TRBJ1-2; v_gene: TRBV19; CDR3aa: ASSPGTGDGYT
len: 13; j_gene: TRBJ2-5; v_gene: TRBV6-4; CDR3aa: ASSSRGLAGETQY
len: 12; j_gene: TRBJ2-1; v_gene: TRBV7-2; CDR3aa: AVFGTSGYNEQF
len: 10; j_gene: TRBJ1-2; v_gene: TRBV2; CDR3aa: ASSDSSYGYT
len: 13; j_gene: TRBJ2-7; v_gene: TRBV7-9; CDR3aa: ASSLAGQGSYEQY
len: 13; j_gene: TRBJ2-6; v_gene: TRBV2; CDR3aa: ASSEGGAGANVLT
len: 11; j_gene: TRBJ2-5; v_gene: TRBV18; CDR3aa: ASSPTHQETQY
len: 12; j_gene: TRBJ2-2; v_gene: TRBV5-1; CDR3aa: ASTLAGNTGELF
len: 10; j_gene: TRBJ1-5; v_gene: TRBV7-7; CDR3aa: ASSPLNQPQH
len: 13; j_gene: TRBJ1-2; v_gene: TRBV11-2; CDR3aa: ASSFGWQYDGGYT
len: 14; j_gene: TRBJ1-4; v_gene: TRBV5-1; CDR3aa: ASSLEGSGTNEKLF
len: 11; j_gene: TRBJ2-7; v_gene: TRBV5-1; CDR3aa: ASWEGSALEQY
len: 11; j_gene: TRBJ2-1; v_gene: TRBV19; CDR3aa: ASSIRSSWEQF
len: 13; j_gene: TRBJ1-1; v_gene: TRBV7-9; CDR3aa: ASSTDREGNREAF
len: 13; j_gene: TRBJ2-1; v_gene: TRBV5-1; CDR3aa: ASSPVDGRGNEQF
len: 13; j_gene: TRBJ2-1; v_gene: TRBV4-3; CDR3aa: ASSQNGQAYNEQF
len: 11; j_gene: TRBJ1-2; v_gene: TRBV7-6; CDR3aa: ASSLTEGYGYT
len: 9; j_gene: TRBJ2-2; v_gene: TRBV6-1; CDR3aa: ASIDTGELF
len: 13; j_gene: TRBJ2-7; v_gene: TRBV5-4; CDR3aa: ASSAGGGGAYEQY